This is a list of T cell receptor beta chains from one sample in a study of blood T cells in healthy people across ages. TCRdb independently ran MiXCR on the 5' RACE reads; one entry per CDR3 protein. The sample shows 700,000 or so distinct CDR3 sequences, approximately 40% of them seen only once. The sample comprised blood. These TCRs come from an elderly man in good health. Each CDR3 is given without its conserved first and last residue. Fields, in order: J gene, CDR3 length, V gene, CDR3 protein.

TRBJ1-1 | 15 | TRBV21-1 | ASSKSGTAFMNTEAF
TRBJ1-1 | 13 | TRBV27 | ASSDYRGGNTEAF
TRBJ2-3 | 17 | TRBV21-1 | ASSKNSGENQLSTDTQY
TRBJ2-5 | 11 | TRBV10-3 | AISGNFQETQY
TRBJ2-1 | 10 | TRBV20-1 | SASGVASEQF
TRBJ2-3 | 13 | TRBV20-1 | SARSPLASTHTQY
TRBJ2-7 | 12 | TRBV29-1 | SVSRTGGNYEQY
TRBJ2-1 | 14 | TRBV4-3 | ASSQDWVAGCNEQF
TRBJ2-5 | 12 | TRBV12-3/TRBV12-4 | ASSLDTVQETQY
TRBJ2-3 | 15 | TRBV30 | AWSVLSAGPSTDTQY
TRBJ2-5 | 13 | TRBV9 | ASSVLAGGQETQY
TRBJ1-2 | 15 | TRBV7-8 | ASSLVPDILVGVGYT
TRBJ1-2 | 10 | TRBV20-1 | SARADPNGYT
TRBJ2-1 | 14 | TRBV7-6 | ASSRSQPRIYNEQF
TRBJ2-2 | 12 | TRBV29-1 | SGRQGPNTGELF
TRBJ1-2 | 12 | TRBV29-1 | SVGQTNLNYGYT
TRBJ2-1 | 9 | TRBV28 | ASQFLNEQF
TRBJ1-5 | 13 | TRBV6-2/TRBV6-3 | ASSYAAHSNQPQH
TRBJ1-2 | 13 | TRBV12-3/TRBV12-4 | ASSGRTAANYGYT
TRBJ2-4 | 12 | TRBV20-1 | SATRTGEVEEQY
TRBJ1-5 | 11 | TRBV6-6 | ASSSPGQQPQH
TRBJ1-1 | 14 | TRBV7-6 | ASSSSGTGSRTEAF
TRBJ2-5 | 12 | TRBV5-1 | ASSPDRSQETQY
TRBJ2-7 | 13 | TRBV5-1 | ASSLLGTGSHEQY
TRBJ2-7 | 13 | TRBV5-4 | ASSRGQGPFYEQY
TRBJ2-7 | 12 | TRBV5-1 | ASSFSQGAGEQY
TRBJ1-2 | 11 | TRBV18 | ASAPPGTDGYT
TRBJ2-2 | 13 | TRBV5-1 | ASRGTGLNTGELF
TRBJ1-5 | 14 | TRBV20-1 | SARDRIRAKSQPQH
TRBJ2-6 | 15 | TRBV5-1 | ASRFGQGAFGANVLT
TRBJ2-4 | 12 | TRBV28 | ASRESGAKNIQY
TRBJ2-5 | 10 | TRBV10-2 | ASSEQYYEQY
TRBJ1-6 | 10 | TRBV6-1 | ASSPPNSPLH
TRBJ2-1 | 16 | TRBV12-3/TRBV12-4 | ASSLGLAGASSYNEQF
TRBJ2-1 | 11 | TRBV4-2 | ASSQVLYNEQF
TRBJ2-1 | 12 | TRBV11-2 | ASSSKLAGGEQF
TRBJ2-7 | 13 | TRBV4-3 | ASSLQPKSSYGQY
TRBJ1-5 | 11 | TRBV29-1 | SAQGASNQPQH
TRBJ2-1 | 13 | TRBV29-1 | SVEEGYLSPNEQF
TRBJ2-3 | 15 | TRBV7-8 | ASSLVTGALRTDTQY
TRBJ1-2 | 10 | TRBV20-1 | SASGVNYGYT
TRBJ1-2 | 10 | TRBV6-2/TRBV6-3 | ASSLDRAGYT
TRBJ2-3 | 14 | TRBV12-3/TRBV12-4 | ASSLFKGSSTDTQY
TRBJ1-4 | 16 | TRBV7-8 | ASSLGGNRGRFGEKLF
- | 13 | TRBV4-1 | ASSQEMARTHEQY
- | 15 | TRBV5-1 | ASSRQGSGTQIYEQY
TRBJ1-6 | 13 | TRBV7-2 | ASSLGSQTHSPLH
TRBJ2-7 | 12 | TRBV6-2/TRBV6-3 | ASTRTGISYEQY
TRBJ1-2 | 12 | TRBV5-1 | ASSLDQPPYGYT
TRBJ1-5 | 14 | TRBV20-1 | SAREGGAGRNQPQH
TRBJ2-6 | 14 | TRBV28 | AILDRVTSGANVLT